This T cell receptor (beta chain) was recovered during a study of Ad26.COV2.S vaccination and SARS-CoV-2 variants. Study-wide results and caveats: Measurements of TCR breadth and depth may have given underestimates of the total T cell responses. Placebo recipients and vaccine recipients were similar in non-spike TCR breadth. The breadth of spike-specific CD8+ and CD4+ T cell responses after vaccination was reportedly substantial.

Turning to this clone: Its antigen is unknown.

The treatment is: over 15 received Ad26.COV2.S at low or high dose, single or two shots; five or six received placebo; per-sample allocation not given. Sample collection was performed on day 63 after the first vaccine or placebo injection. CDR1 is MGHDK and CDR2 is SYGVNS in the germline V gene. Trimming removed 5 bases at V and 0 bases at J, with 8 bases between. The CDR3 loop spans 14 amino acids. Libraries were prepared by immunoSEQ multiplex PCR; TCRdb keeps only in-frame clonotypes and omits some of them. The profile shows under 550,000 clones, 80% to 95% of them singletons. This specimen consisted of peripheral blood, obtained in a trial of Ad26.COV2.S vaccine versus placebo. The chain joins TRBV25-1 to TRBJ2-1; D might be TRBD1 (5 bases). The sequence was obtained from a person between 18 and 60 years old who received the Ad26.COV2.S COVID-19 vaccine or a placebo. This CDR3 is CASSRQSSYNEQFF. The CDR3 coding sequence is TGTGCCAGCAGTCGACAGAGCTCCTACAATGAGCAGTTCTTC.